The 28 T cell receptor beta chains presented below share a single source sample, sequenced in a study of blood T cell repertoires in COVID-19. Profiled with immunoSEQ multiplex PCR; TCRdb holds only in-frame clones, not every one. The sample has roughly 59,000 clones, roughly 80% seen once; the top ten hold more than 7.5%. The sample was peripheral blood. Every receptor here comes from a human donor in a cohort sampled during active COVID-19.

A word on this clone: Compared with germline, one end of the junction differs, possibly owing to a read error. This chain uses TRBV3-1 (or the pseudogene TRBV3-2) with TRBJ1-2; D is possibly TRBD1 (5 bases). Germline V gene data show CDR1 as LGHDT and CDR2 as YNNKEL (reference sequence). This CDR3 region has 19 residues. CDR3 nucleotide sequence: TGTGCCAGCAGCAAAGAATTTGTAGTAGACAGCCCTACGAACTATGGCTACACCTTC. Protein sequence: CASSKEFVVDSPTNYGYTF.

The chain links TRBV7-2 to TRBJ2-7; a possible D gene is TRBD2 (6 bases). The V end was cut by 5 bases, the J end by 0 bases, with 14 bases between. The CDR3 contains 15 residues. The germline gives CDR1 SGHTA, CDR2 FQGNSA. The CDR3 sequence is CASSKSGPRSYEQYF. Here the CDR3 DNA reads TGTGCCAGCAGCAAAAGCGGGCCCCGCTCCTACGAGCAGTACTTC.

The chain is built from TRBV21-1 and TRBJ2-2; the table's D call TRBD2 went unverified against the DNA. TRBV21-1 is a pseudogene segment. The CDR3 consists of 19 residues. The CDR3 sequence is CASRDEGRGILSNTGELFF. The CDR3 region has the DNA TGTGCCAGCAGAGACGAAGGGCGGGGTATACTTTCGAACACCGGGGAGCTGTTTTTT.

The CDR3 DNA sequence: TGTGCCAGCAGCTTAGCGATAAGGGGTGATGGCACAGATACGCAGTATTTT. This encodes CASSLAIRGDGTDTQYF. The rearrangement uses TRBV7-2 and TRBJ2-3; the D gene is possibly TRBD1 (5 bases). Per germline, CDR1 SGHTA and CDR2 FQGNSA. With 0 bases removed from V and 1 base from J, the gap between germline ends came to 14 bases. The CDR3 has 17 amino acids.

In the case of this clone: The sample has other DNA sequences that encode this CDR3 too. The V and J genes are TRBV5-3 and TRBJ1-1; D gene unclear. TRBV5-3 carries the ORF label, with uncertain function. CDR3 length: 15 amino acids. V was shortened by 4 bases and J by 1 base, with 14 bases between the two germline ends. CDR3 DNA: TGTGCCAGAAGCCCCTTAAAGACAACGAACACTGAAGCTTTCTTT. Residues: CARSPLKTTNTEAFF.

The chain couples TRBV2 to TRBJ2-5, with D tentatively TRBD2 (5 bases). CDR3 length: 17 amino acids. The V end lost 1 base, the J end lost 0 bases, and 15 bases lay between the germline ends. Germline-derived CDR1 and CDR2 are SNHLY and FYNNEI. CDR3 DNA sequence: TGTGCCAGCAGTGAAGTAGAGGGCAGCTATTACCAAGAGACCCAGTACTTC. This gives the protein CASSEVEGSYYQETQYF.

The sample holds a few counts of this clone. V is TRBV3-1 (or the pseudogene TRBV3-2) and J is TRBJ1-5; 7 bases align to TRBD1. The germline V gene has CDR1 LGHDT and CDR2 YNNKEL (reference sequence). J was trimmed by 5 bases and V by 2 bases; bases with no gene match: 3. CDR3 length equals 14 residues. CDR3 nucleotide sequence: TGTGCCAGCAGCCAAAGAAGGGGGCATCAGCCCCAGCATTTT. Protein sequence: CASSQRRGHQPQHF.

The rearrangement links TRBV19 to TRBJ1-2; maybe TRBD1 (6 bases). Germline V lookup: CDR1 LNHDA, CDR2 SQIVND (reference sequence). The CDR3 loop spans 13 amino acids. Between the trimmed V and J ends, which lost 7 bases and 7 bases, there was a span of 16 bases. The CDR3 loop is CASTGVGLRGYTF. The DNA of the CDR3 is TGTGCCAGTACAGGGGTAGGCTTACGTGGCTACACCTTC.

V and J are TRBV6-2 or TRBV6-3 and TRBJ1-2; D gene ambiguous. Trimming took 0 bases from V and 5 from J, leaving 19 bases between them. CDR3 length equals 17 residues. Germline lookup yields CDR1 MNHEY and CDR2 SVGEGT. The chain's CDR3 is CASSYSTSDGEFYGYTF. In nucleotides, the CDR3 is TGTGCCAGCAGTTACTCTACCTCTGACGGAGAGTTTTATGGCTACACCTTC.

The chain combines TRBV7-2 with TRBJ2-6; the D gene is possibly TRBD1 (5 bases). This CDR3 is built from 15 residues. The germline V and J ends were trimmed by 1 base and 1 base, with 5 bases remaining between them. Germline lookup yields CDR1 SGHTA and CDR2 FQGNSA. CDR3 in amino acids: CASSLEGSGANVLTF. CDR3 sequence (DNA): TGTGCCAGCAGCTTAGAGGGGTCTGGGGCCAACGTCCTGACTTTC.

The gene calls are TRBV7-8 and TRBJ1-5, with a tentative D call TRBD1 (6 bases). The CDR3 spans 13 residues. The germline V and J ends were trimmed by 5 bases and 5 bases, with 10 bases remaining between them. Germline CDR1 is SGHVS and CDR2 is FQNEAQ. The CDR3 is CASSPQGYQPQHF. CDR3 nucleotides: TGTGCCAGCAGCCCACAGGGTTATCAGCCCCAGCATTTT.

CDR3 amino acids: CASSHGGSSEKLFF. Written as DNA, the CDR3 is TGTGCCAGCAGCCACGGGGGATCGAGTGAAAAACTGTTTTTT. This chain uses TRBV5-5 with TRBJ1-4, with a tentative D call TRBD1 (5 bases). Looked up from germline, CDR1 is SGHKS and CDR2 is YYEKEE (reference sequence). There are 14 residues in the CDR3. The V end lost 4 bases, the J end lost 7 bases, and 14 bases lay between the germline ends.

The table lists this clone with a count of one. This chain uses TRBV10-3 with TRBJ1-5; TRBD1 aligns across 7 bases. V lost 0 bases, J lost 0 bases, and 14 bases stayed unmatched. This CDR3 region has 20 residues. Germline CDR1 is ENHRY and CDR2 is SYGVKD. The CDR3, as DNA: TGTGCCATCAGTGAGTCAGGGGGCCCGGGTCTCCGGGGTAGCAATCAGCCCCAGCATTTT. Encoded protein: CAISESGGPGLRGSNQPQHF.

DNA for the CDR3: TGTGCCAGCAGGAAGATAGGCGGGGATGGCTACACCTTC. As protein: CASRKIGGDGYTF. The rearrangement joins TRBV27 to TRBJ1-2; D is uncertain. Germline V gene lookup returns CDR1 MNHEY and CDR2 SMNVEV (reference sequence). This CDR3 region has 13 residues. V shed 6 bases and J shed 6 bases, with 14 bases lying between them.

This clone was detected a few times. The chain links TRBV24-1 to TRBJ2-2, with D tentatively TRBD2 (5 bases). V lost 5 bases and J 3 bases, leaving 9 bases between the germline ends. The CDR3 totals 14 residues. CDR1 and CDR2 from the germline V gene are KGHDR and SFDVKD. CDR3 sequence reads: CATSGPGYTGELFF. CDR3 coding DNA: TGTGCCACCAGTGGCCCGGGGTACACCGGGGAGCTGTTTTTT.

The V and J genes are TRBV5-4 and TRBJ2-3, with 11 bases that match TRBD2. The CDR3 runs to 16 residues. The V segment lost 4 bases and the J segment 4 bases; nucleotides outside the gene matches: 8. Germline CDR1 is SGHNT and CDR2 is YYREEE (reference sequence). As DNA, the CDR3 is TGTGCCAGCAGCGTGACTAGCGGGGCGTCGGCAGATACGCAGTATTTT. Translation: CASSVTSGASADTQYF.

This clone was seen a single time. The chain is built from TRBV19 and TRBJ2-7, with 7 bases matching TRBD2. V lost 5 bases and J lost 4; bases outside the gene matches: 17. The germline V gene has CDR1 LNHDA and CDR2 SQIVND (reference sequence). This CDR3 region has 17 residues. The DNA of the CDR3 is TGTGCCAGTAGTCTTTTCAACAACCGGGACTATCCTTACGAGCAGTACTTC. Translated, it gives CASSLFNNRDYPYEQYF.

This chain connects TRBV6-2 or TRBV6-3 to TRBJ2-5; the match to TRBD2 covers 14 bases. The CDR3 contains 17 residues. J was trimmed by 1 base and V by 0 bases; bases with no gene match: 1. Looked up from germline, CDR1 is MNHEY and CDR2 is SVGEGT. CDR3 in amino acids: CASSYSGTSGSQETQYF. Here the CDR3 DNA reads TGTGCCAGCAGTTACTCGGGGACTAGCGGGAGCCAAGAGACCCAGTACTTC.

This clone appeared a few times. This chain connects TRBV5-4 to TRBJ2-3, with a tentative D call TRBD2 (6 bases). The CDR3 runs 16 residues. CDR1 is SGHNT, CDR2 YYREEE, per germline (reference sequence). The V gene lost 0 bases and the J gene lost 6 bases, with 17 bases spanning the gap. The CDR3 DNA follows: TGTGCCAGCAGCTTGGCCCCTGCGGGAATAAGGGATACGCAGTATTTT. Translated: CASSLAPAGIRDTQYF.

The chain joins TRBV7-9 to TRBJ2-2; TRBD1 might be the D (6 bases). The CDR3 has 17 amino acids. V gave up 7 bases and J gave up 3 bases, with 21 bases separating them. Germline V gene data show CDR1 as SEHNR and CDR2 as FQNEAQ (reference sequence). The CDR3 DNA reads TGTGCCAGCAACCTGAACACAGGGAATCGGGACACCGGGGAGCTGTTTTTT. Encoded protein: CASNLNTGNRDTGELFF.

The chain couples TRBV7-2 to TRBJ2-3, with D possibly matching TRBD1 (6 bases). Germline values: CDR1 SGHTA, CDR2 FQGNSA. The CDR3 is 15 residues long. Trimming took off 5 bases at V and 2 bases at J, with 14 bases between the two ends. Written as DNA, the CDR3 is TGTGCCAGCAGCCAAGGCAGGGGATACACAGATACGCAGTATTTT. It codes for CASSQGRGYTDTQYF.

The V call is TRBV7-9, the J call TRBJ2-5; 11 bases align to TRBD2. Per the germline V gene, CDR1 is SEHNR and CDR2 is FQNEAQ (reference sequence). Unmatched junction bases numbered 8, after V lost 1 base and J lost 1 base. This CDR3 has 18 amino acids. DNA for the CDR3: TGTGCCAGCAGCTTAGATTTACCTAGCGGGAGGCCCCAAGAGACCCAGTACTTC. It is translated as CASSLDLPSGRPQETQYF.

The chain uses TRBV28 and TRBJ2-2, with a possible D match to TRBD1 (6 bases). Trimming took 8 bases from V and 6 from J, leaving 19 bases between them. CDR3 length equals 15 residues. Per the germline V gene, CDR1 is MDHEN and CDR2 is SYDVKM. CDR3 residues: CASGLPTGRSGELFF. CDR3 nucleotides: TGTGCCAGCGGACTCCCGACAGGCAGGTCCGGGGAGCTGTTTTTT.

The chain recombines TRBV28 with TRBJ2-1; 10 bases are a match to TRBD2. The CDR3 has 18 amino acids. V shed 4 bases and J 4 bases; nucleotides not matched to a gene: 13. The germline CDR1 and CDR2 sequences are MDHEN and SYDVKM. CDR3 region: CASSSLGRTSGNYNEQFF. The CDR3 coding sequence is TGTGCCAGCAGTTCCCTGGGCCGGACTAGCGGAAATTACAATGAGCAGTTCTTC.

The V call is TRBV6-5, the J call TRBJ2-7; 8 positions agree with TRBD2. CDR3 length: 16 amino acids. The J segment lost 0 bases and the V segment lost 3 bases, leaving 7 bases of the junction unmatched. CDR1 is MNHEY and CDR2 is SVGAGI in the germline V gene. The CDR3 protein is CASSYSPSGSSYEQYF. The CDR3, as DNA: TGTGCCAGCAGTTATAGTCCCAGCGGGAGCTCCTACGAGCAGTACTTC.

The chain is built from TRBV7-9 and TRBJ1-5; 8 bases fit TRBD1. V lost 8 bases and J lost 4; bases outside the gene matches: 10. The CDR3 is 15 residues long. CDR1 and CDR2 from the germline V gene are SEHNR and FQNEAQ (reference sequence). The CDR3 nucleotides read TGTGCCAGCGGGCCAGGACAGGGCGATAATCAGCCCCAGCATTTT. Its protein is CASGPGQGDNQPQHF.

The J gene is TRBJ2-5, the V gene TRBV24-1; perhaps TRBD1 as D (6 bases). The CDR3 length is 15 residues. The germline V gene encodes CDR1 KGHDR and CDR2 SFDVKD. V lost 9 bases and J lost 0, with 16 bases in between. The CDR3 coding sequence is TGTGCCACCCGAGGCAGGGGAGCCCACCAAGAGACCCAGTACTTC. Protein: CATRGRGAHQETQYF.

This clone turned up a few times. This sequence joins TRBV7-2 and TRBJ2-7, with D possibly matching TRBD1 (5 bases). V gave up 1 base and J gave up 2 bases, with 15 bases separating them. Germline V CDR1 and CDR2: SGHTA, FQGNSA. The CDR3 extends over 16 amino acids. CDR3 in amino acids: CASSLDHKPGPYEQYF. As DNA, the CDR3 is TGTGCCAGCAGCTTAGACCACAAACCAGGGCCCTACGAGCAGTACTTC. The full variable domain, completed using reference TRBV7-2 and TRBJ2-7, is GAGVSQSPSNKVTEKGKDVELRCDPISGHTALYWYRQSLGQGLEFLIYFQGNSAPDKSGLPSDRFSAERTGGSVSTLTIQRTQQEDSAVYLCASSLDHKPGPYEQYFGPGTRLTVT.